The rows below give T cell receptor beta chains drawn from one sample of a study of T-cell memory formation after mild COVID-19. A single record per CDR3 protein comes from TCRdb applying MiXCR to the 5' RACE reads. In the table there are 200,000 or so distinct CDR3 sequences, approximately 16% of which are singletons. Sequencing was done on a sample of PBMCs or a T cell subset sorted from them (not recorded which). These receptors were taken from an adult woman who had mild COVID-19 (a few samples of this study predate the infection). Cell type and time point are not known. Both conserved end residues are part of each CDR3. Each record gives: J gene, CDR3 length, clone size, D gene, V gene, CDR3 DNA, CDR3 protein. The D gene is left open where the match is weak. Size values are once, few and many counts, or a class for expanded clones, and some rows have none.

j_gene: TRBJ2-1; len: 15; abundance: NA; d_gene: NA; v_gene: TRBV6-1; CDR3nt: TGTGCCAGCAGTGAAGCACGGGTTTGGTACAATGAGCAGTTCTTC; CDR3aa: CASSEARVWYNEQFF
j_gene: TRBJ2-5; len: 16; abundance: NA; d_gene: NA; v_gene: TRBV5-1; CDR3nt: TGCGCCAGCAGTCGCGGGGGCATTAGCGGCCAAGAGACCCAGTACTTC; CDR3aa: CASSRGGISGQETQYF
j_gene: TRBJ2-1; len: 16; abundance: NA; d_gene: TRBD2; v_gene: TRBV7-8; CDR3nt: TGTGCCAGCAGCTTAGTGACGGGACTAGTTAACAATGAGCAGTTCTTC; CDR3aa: CASSLVTGLVNNEQFF
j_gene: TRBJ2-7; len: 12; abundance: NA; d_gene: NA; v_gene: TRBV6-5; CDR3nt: TGTGCCAGCAGCCAGGGACAAGGGGGGCAGTACTTC; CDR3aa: CASSQGQGGQYF
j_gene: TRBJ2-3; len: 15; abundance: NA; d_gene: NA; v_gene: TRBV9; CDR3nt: TGTGCCAGCAGCGTAGTTGCTAGTCTTACGCCTACGCAGTATTTT; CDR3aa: CASSVVASLTPTQYF
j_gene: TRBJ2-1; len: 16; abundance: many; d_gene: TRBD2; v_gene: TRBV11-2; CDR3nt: TGTGCCAGCAGCTTAGGAGGGACTAGCGTCTACAATGAGCAGTTCTTC; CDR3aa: CASSLGGTSVYNEQFF
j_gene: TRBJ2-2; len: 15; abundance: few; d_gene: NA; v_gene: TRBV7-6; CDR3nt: TGTGCCAGCAGCTTAGAGGTGGGGGCGGCCGGGGAGCTGTTTTTT; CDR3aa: CASSLEVGAAGELFF
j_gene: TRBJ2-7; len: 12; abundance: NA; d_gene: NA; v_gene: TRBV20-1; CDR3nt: TGCAGTGCTAGTCGTTACGGGTACGAGCAGTACTTC; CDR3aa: CSASRYGYEQYF
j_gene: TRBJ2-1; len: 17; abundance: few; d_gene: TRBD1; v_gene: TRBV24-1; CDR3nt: TGTGCCACCAGTGATTTGCGACGAGGGACAGCCCTCAATGAGCAGTTCTTC; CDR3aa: CATSDLRRGTALNEQFF
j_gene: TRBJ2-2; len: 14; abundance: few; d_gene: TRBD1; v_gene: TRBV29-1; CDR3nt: TGCAGCGCTGCTGACAGGGTTGACACCGGGGAGCTGTTTTTT; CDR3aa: CSAADRVDTGELFF
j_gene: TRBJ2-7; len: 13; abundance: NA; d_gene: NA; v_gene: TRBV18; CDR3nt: TGTGCCAGCTCACCGGGCAGGGGAAACGAGCAGTACTTC; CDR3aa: CASSPGRGNEQYF
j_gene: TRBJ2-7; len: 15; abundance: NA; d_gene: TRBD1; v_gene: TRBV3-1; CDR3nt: TGTGCCAGCAGCCAAAAGGGACAGGGGACGACCGAGCAGTACTTC; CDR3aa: CASSQKGQGTTEQYF
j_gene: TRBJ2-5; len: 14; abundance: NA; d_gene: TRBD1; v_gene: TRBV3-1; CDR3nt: TGTGCCAGCAGCCAAGACAGGGGGCGAGAGACCCAGTACTTC; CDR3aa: CASSQDRGRETQYF
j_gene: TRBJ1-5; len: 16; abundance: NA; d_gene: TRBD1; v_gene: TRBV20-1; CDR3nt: TGCAGTGCTAGAGATTTTGGGACAGTCAGCAATCAGCCCCAGCATTTT; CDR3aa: CSARDFGTVSNQPQHF
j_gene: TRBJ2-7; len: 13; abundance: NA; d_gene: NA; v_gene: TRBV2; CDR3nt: TGTGCCAGCAGTGGAGTAGCGGCCTACGAGCAGTACTTC; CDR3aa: CASSGVAAYEQYF
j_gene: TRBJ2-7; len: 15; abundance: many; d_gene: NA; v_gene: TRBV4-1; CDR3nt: TGCGCCAGCAGCCAAGGCAGGGTTCTCTCCTACGAGCAGTACTTC; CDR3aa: CASSQGRVLSYEQYF
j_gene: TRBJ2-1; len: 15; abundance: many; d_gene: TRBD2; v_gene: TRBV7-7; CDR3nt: TGTGCTAGCAGCTTACTAGCGGGGGGTTACAATGAGCAGTTCTTC; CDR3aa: CASSLLAGGYNEQFF
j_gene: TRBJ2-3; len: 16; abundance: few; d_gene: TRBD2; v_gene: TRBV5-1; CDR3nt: TGCGCCAGCAGTGTAGGACTAGCGGGTCCCACAGATACGCAGTATTTT; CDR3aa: CASSVGLAGPTDTQYF
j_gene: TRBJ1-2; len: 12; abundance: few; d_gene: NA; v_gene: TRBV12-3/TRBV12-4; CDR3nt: TGTGCCAGCAGTCCACACACCTATGGCTACACCTTC; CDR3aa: CASSPHTYGYTF
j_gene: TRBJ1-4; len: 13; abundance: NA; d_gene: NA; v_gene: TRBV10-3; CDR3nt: TGTGCCATCAGTGAAGGGTTCGGGGAAAAACTGTTTTTT; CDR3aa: CAISEGFGEKLFF
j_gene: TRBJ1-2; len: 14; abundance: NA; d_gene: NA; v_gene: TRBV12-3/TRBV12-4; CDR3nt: TGTGCCAGCAGTTCAGGGGTCGAGGGCTATGGCTACACCTTC; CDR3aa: CASSSGVEGYGYTF
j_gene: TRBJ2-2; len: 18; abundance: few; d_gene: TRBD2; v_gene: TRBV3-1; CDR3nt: TGTGCCAGCAGCCTAGGACTAGCGGGGGACACGAACACCGGGGAGCTGTTTTTT; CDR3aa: CASSLGLAGDTNTGELFF
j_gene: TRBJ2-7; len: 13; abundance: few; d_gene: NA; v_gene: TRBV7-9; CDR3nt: TGTGCCAGCAGCTTATTAGGGGGTCACGAGCAGTACTTC; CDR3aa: CASSLLGGHEQYF
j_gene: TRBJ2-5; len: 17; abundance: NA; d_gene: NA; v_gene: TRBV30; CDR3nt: TGTGCCTGGAGTGTACGGCTAGTCTCCATATCGCAAGAGACCCAGTACTTC; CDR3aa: CAWSVRLVSISQETQYF
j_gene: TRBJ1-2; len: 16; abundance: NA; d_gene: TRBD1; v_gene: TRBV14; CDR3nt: TGTGCCAGCAGCCTTTTGTCCGGGACAGGGAACTATGGCTACACCTTC; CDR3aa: CASSLLSGTGNYGYTF
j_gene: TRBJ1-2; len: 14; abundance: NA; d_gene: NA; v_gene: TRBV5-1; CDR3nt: TGCGCCAGCAGCGGGACACGGACTAACTATGGCTACACCTTC; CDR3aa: CASSGTRTNYGYTF
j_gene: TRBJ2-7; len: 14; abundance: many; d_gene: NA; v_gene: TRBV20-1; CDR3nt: TGCAGTGCCACCCCCCTAGCCAAACCCTACGAGCAGTACTTC; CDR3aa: CSATPLAKPYEQYF
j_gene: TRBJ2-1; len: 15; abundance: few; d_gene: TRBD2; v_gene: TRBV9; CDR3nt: TGTGCCAGCAGCGTTTCTCGCGGGGGATACAATGAGCAGTTCTTC; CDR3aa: CASSVSRGGYNEQFF
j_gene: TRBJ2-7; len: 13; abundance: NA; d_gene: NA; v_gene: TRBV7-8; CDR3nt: TGTGCCAGCAAAGCTCGATTAGGGGCTGAGCAGTACTTC; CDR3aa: CASKARLGAEQYF
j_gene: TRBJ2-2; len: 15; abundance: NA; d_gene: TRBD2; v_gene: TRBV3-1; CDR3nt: TGTGCCAGCAGCCAAGTGGGACTAGCGGACGGGGAGCTGTTTTTT; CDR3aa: CASSQVGLADGELFF
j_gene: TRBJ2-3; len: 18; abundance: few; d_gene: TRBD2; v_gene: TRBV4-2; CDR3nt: TGTGCCAGCAGCCAAGAAAGGGGGAGCGGGAGAGGTACAGATACGCAGTATTTT; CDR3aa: CASSQERGSGRGTDTQYF
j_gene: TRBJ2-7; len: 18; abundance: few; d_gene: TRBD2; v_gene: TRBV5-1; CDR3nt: TGCGCCAGCAGCTCCGGACTAGCGGGAGGGGGGACGACCTACGAGCAGTACTTC; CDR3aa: CASSSGLAGGGTTYEQYF
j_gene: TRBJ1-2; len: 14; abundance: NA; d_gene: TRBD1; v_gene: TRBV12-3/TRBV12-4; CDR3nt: TGTGCCAGCAGTCAAACCAGGGGGCGCGGTGGCTACACCTTC; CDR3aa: CASSQTRGRGGYTF
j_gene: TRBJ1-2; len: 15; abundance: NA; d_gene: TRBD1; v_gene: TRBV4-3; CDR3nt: TGCGCCAGCAGCCAAGCCCCCGGGACAGGGAAATCTTACACCTTC; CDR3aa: CASSQAPGTGKSYTF
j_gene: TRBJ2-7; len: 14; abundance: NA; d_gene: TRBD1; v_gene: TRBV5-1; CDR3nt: TGCGCCAGCAGCATGGGACAGGGAAATCGCGAGCAGTACTTC; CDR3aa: CASSMGQGNREQYF
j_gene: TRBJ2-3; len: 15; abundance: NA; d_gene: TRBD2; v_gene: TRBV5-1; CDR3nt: TGCGCCAGCAGCTTGGCCCTAGAACTAGCGGGGGGGCAGTATTTT; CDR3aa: CASSLALELAGGQYF
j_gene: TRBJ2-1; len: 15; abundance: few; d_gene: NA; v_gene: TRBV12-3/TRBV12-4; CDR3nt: TGTGCCAGCAGCCGTGAGGGGCCGGGCAGAAATGAGCAGTTCTTC; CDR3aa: CASSREGPGRNEQFF
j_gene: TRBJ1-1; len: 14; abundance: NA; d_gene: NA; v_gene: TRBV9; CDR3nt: TGTGCCAGCAGCGTAGGAGGGATATTCACTGAAGCTTTCTTT; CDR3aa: CASSVGGIFTEAFF
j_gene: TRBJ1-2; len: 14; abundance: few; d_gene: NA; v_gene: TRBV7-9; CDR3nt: TGTGCCAGCAGCTTAGTAGGAGGGCCGTATGGCTACACCTTC; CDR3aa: CASSLVGGPYGYTF
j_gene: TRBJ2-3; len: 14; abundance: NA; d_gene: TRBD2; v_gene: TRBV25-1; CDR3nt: TGTGCCAGCAGTGTGGGACTAGGAGGAGATACGCAGTATTTT; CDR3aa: CASSVGLGGDTQYF
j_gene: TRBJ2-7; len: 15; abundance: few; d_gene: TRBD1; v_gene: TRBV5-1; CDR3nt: TGCGCCAGCAGCTTGACCGGGACAGGGATCGGCGAGCAGTACTTC; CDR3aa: CASSLTGTGIGEQYF
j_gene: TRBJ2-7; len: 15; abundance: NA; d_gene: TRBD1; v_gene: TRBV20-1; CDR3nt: TGCAGTGCTAGACCAATGGACAGGCTCGGGAACGAGCAGTACTTC; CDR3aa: CSARPMDRLGNEQYF
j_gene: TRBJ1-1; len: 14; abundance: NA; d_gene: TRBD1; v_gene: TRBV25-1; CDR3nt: TGTGCCAGCAGTGAATCAGGGGGGCACACTGAAGCTTTCTTT; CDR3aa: CASSESGGHTEAFF
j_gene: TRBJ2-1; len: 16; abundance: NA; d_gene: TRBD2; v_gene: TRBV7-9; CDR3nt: TGTGCCAGCAGCTCCGGACTAGCGGGGGGGCGGGATGAGCAGTTCTTC; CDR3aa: CASSSGLAGGRDEQFF
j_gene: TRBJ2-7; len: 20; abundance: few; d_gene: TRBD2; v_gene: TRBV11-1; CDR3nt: TGTGCCAGCAGCTTAAGGACGGCCAGCGGGAGAGTTCAGTCTATGGACGAGCAGTACTTC; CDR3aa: CASSLRTASGRVQSMDEQYF
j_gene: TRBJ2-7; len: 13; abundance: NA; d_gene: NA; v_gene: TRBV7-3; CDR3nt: TGTGCCAGCGCCCCAGGGAACAACTACGAGCAGTACTTC; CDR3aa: CASAPGNNYEQYF
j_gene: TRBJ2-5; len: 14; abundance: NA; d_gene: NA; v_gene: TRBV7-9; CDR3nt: TGTGCCAGCAGCACGGACGGGGCGGCGCGAACCCAGTACTTC; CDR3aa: CASSTDGAARTQYF
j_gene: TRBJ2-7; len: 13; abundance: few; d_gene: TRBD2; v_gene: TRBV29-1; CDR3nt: TGCAGCGTTGTCGGGAGGTCCCATCGGGGGCAGTACTTC; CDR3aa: CSVVGRSHRGQYF
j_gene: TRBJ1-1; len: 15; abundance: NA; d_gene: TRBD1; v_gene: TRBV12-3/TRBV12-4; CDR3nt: TGTGCCAGCAGCCCGACGCTAGGGGGCGAGACTGAAGCTTTCTTT; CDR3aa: CASSPTLGGETEAFF
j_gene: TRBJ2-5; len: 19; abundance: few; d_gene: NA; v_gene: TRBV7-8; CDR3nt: TGTGCCAGCAGCTTAGAGGGCGTTGGTAAACAACCCTATGGAGAGACCCAGTACTTC; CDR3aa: CASSLEGVGKQPYGETQYF
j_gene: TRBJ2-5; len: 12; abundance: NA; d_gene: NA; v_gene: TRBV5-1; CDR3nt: TGCGCCAGCAGCTTGGCCTTTGAGACCCAGTACTTC; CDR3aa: CASSLAFETQYF
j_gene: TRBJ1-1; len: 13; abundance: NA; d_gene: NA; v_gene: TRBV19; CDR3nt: TGTGCCAGTAGGAGGACCTCGAACACTGAAGCTTTCTTT; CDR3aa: CASRRTSNTEAFF
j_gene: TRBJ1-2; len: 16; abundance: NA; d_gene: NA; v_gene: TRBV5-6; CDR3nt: TGTGCCAGCAGCTTGGATGGGGGCCCAGCTAACTATGGCTACACCTTC; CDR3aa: CASSLDGGPANYGYTF
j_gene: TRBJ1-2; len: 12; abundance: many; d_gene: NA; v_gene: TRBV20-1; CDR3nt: TGCAGTGCTAGTTTACAGGGTAATGGCTACACCTTC; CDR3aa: CSASLQGNGYTF
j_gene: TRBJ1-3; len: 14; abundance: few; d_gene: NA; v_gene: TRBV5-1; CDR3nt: TGCGCCAGCAGCTTGGCCGGGGAAGGAAACACCATATATTTT; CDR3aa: CASSLAGEGNTIYF
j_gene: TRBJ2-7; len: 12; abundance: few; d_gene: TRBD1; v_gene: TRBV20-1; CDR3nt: TGCAGTGCTCGGACAGGGGGCTCGGAGCAGTACTTC; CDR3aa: CSARTGGSEQYF
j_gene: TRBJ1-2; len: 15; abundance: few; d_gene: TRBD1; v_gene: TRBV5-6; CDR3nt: TGTGCCAGCAGCCAGGGGGGAACCCTTAACTATGGCTACACCTTC; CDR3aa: CASSQGGTLNYGYTF
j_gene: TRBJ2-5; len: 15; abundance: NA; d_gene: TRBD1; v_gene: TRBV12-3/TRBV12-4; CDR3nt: TGTGCCAGCAGTTTCCGAACAGGGGTTATGGAGACCCAGTACTTC; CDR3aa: CASSFRTGVMETQYF